The source of this T cell receptor beta chain is a study of cytomegalovirus exposure and HLA in healthy donors. Study conclusions and caveats: The investigators catalogued 150 to 200 TCR beta chains as cytomegalovirus-associated.

Comment on this clone: Its antigen is unidentified.

Researchers ran the PCR with 60 Vbeta and 13 Jbeta primers. TCRdb keeps only in-frame clones here, not all; method: immunoSEQ multiplex PCR. The table records about 160,000 clones, roughly 78% of them present only once. CDR3 length equals 13 residues. Looked up from germline, CDR1 is SQVTM and CDR2 is ANQGSEA. V gave up 7 bases and J gave up 7 bases; unmatched junction bases: 10. This TCR was sampled from a man aged 35 to 55 in good health and CMV-seronegative. The chain is built from TRBV29-1 and TRBJ2-7; TRBD1 aligns across 10 bases. The specimen was PBMCs. Written as DNA, the CDR3 is TGCAGCGCCGGACAGGGGGGGGGAGGGGAGCAGTACTTC. Its protein is CSAGQGGGGEQYF.